Included here is one T cell receptor (beta chain) sequence, with context. The antigen remains undetermined. Terminally differentiated effector memory CD45RA+ cells were left out of the naive CD8 fraction, which was CD45RO-negative and positively selected for CCR7. These data originate in a study of shared clonotypes between healthy human individuals. Turning to the study itself: Each donor had three CD4 naive, three CD4 memory, two CD8 naive and one CD8 memory plate.

Looked up from germline, CDR1 is SGHRS and CDR2 is YFSETQ. This CDR3 has 15 amino acids. V shed 4 bases and J 4 bases; nucleotides not matched to a gene: 8. Data came from immunoSEQ multiplex PCR; TCRdb stores just in-frame clones and leaves some out. This table holds approximately 600,000 clones, approximately 96% found once. Study findings and constraints: Rarefaction demonstrated incomplete sorted-subset sequencing despite large depth. Researchers sampled only blood; tissue repertoires likely differ. The study drew on few donors, limiting represented genetic and exposure-history diversity.

This TCR was recovered from a woman aged 25 to 39 in good health. Sequencing was done on a sample of naive CD8+ T cells sorted from blood. This chain uses TRBV5-1 with TRBJ2-1; 7 bases fit TRBD2. The DNA of the CDR3 is TGCGCCAGCAGCCCGGGAGGAGCAGCGTACAATGAGCAGTTCTTC. It specifies CASSPGGAAYNEQFF.